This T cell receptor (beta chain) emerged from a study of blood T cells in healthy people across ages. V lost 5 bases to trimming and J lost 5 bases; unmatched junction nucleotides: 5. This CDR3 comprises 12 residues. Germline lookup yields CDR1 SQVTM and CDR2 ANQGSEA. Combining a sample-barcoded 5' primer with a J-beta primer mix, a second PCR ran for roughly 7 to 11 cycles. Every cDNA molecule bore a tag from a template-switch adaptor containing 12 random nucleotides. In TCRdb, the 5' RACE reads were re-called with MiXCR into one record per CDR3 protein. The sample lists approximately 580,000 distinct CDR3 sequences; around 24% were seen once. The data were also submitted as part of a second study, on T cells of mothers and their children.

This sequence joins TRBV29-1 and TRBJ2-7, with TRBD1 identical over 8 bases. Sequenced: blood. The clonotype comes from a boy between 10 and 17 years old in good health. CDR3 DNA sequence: TGCAGCGTTCGACAGGGGTCCAACGAGCAGTACTTC. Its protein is CSVRQGSNEQYF.